Sequencing of this T cell receptor (beta chain) was carried out in a study of response to subunit inactivated influenza vaccine. Overall study findings and caveats: With each seasonal influenza vaccination, the authors suggested, few new T cells are recruited.

TCRdb re-called the RT-PCR reads through MiXCR, storing one row per CDR3 protein. The sample shows 500,000 to 750,000 distinct CDR3 sequences, 12% to 15% of them seen only once. On this clonotype itself: Its antigen is not identified.

Trimming removed 5 bases from V and 3 bases from J; junction bases left unmatched: 6. Germline lookup yields CDR1 SGHTA and CDR2 FQGNSA. The CDR3 totals 15 residues. The source is a man in his forties or fifties who received an inactivated influenza vaccine. The chain recombines TRBV7-2 with TRBJ1-2; 10 bases are a match to TRBD1. The sequenced sample was PBMCs from blood, obtained 11 to 12 days after vaccination. The CDR3 sequence is CASSEGTGVYYGYTF. CDR3 DNA sequence: TGTGCCAGCAGCGAAGGGACAGGGGTCTACTATGGCTACACCTTC.